The next 13 T cell receptor beta chains were all read from a single sample in a study of OX40 agonist ivuxolimab in advanced cancers. The library was produced with the immunoSEQ multiplex PCR assay. TCRdb limited this immuneACCESS table to in-frame rearrangements with V and J called. A share of clones is missing; checked studies link under half to unresolved V genes, and the rest is unexplained. Counted in this sample were just over 80,000 clones; about nine tenths of them appeared once. The ten largest clones represent over 0.25% of the sample. This specimen consisted of CD4+ or CD8+ T cells sorted from blood, obtained in a trial of the OX40 agonist ivuxolimab. These TCRs come from an adult with an advanced solid tumor such as melanoma, head and neck, liver or kidney cancer.

This chain uses TRBV6-6 with TRBJ1-2; possibly TRBD1 for D (6 bases). With 2 bases removed from V and 3 bases from J, the gap between germline ends came to 13 bases. CDR3 size: 15 residues. Looked up from germline, CDR1 is MNHNY and CDR2 is SVGAGI (reference sequence). The DNA for the CDR3 is TGTGCCAGCAGTTACCCACAGACAGGAGACTATGGCTACACCTTC. This encodes CASSYPQTGDYGYTF.

The rearrangement uses TRBV29-1 and TRBJ1-2; D remains ambiguous. V was cut by 3 bases and J by 2 bases, with 7 bases left in between. Germline-derived CDR1 and CDR2 are SQVTM and ANQGSEA. The CDR3 spans 12 residues. The CDR3 bases are TGCAGCGTTGAGAGCAGGAACTATGGCTACACCTTC. This encodes CSVESRNYGYTF.

The CDR3, as DNA: TGTGCCAGCAGTTCCGCCACAGCGGGTGCGGTAAATGAGCAGTTCTTC. This gives the protein CASSSATAGAVNEQFF. The rearrangement links TRBV28 to TRBJ2-1, with a tentative D call TRBD2 (6 bases). Trimming shortened V by 4 bases and J by 7 bases, and 20 bases separated the two germline ends. There are 16 residues in the CDR3. CDR1 is MDHEN and CDR2 is SYDVKM in the germline V gene.

The chain couples TRBV6-6 to TRBJ2-3; D gene ambiguous. CDR1 is MNHNY and CDR2 is SVGAGI in the germline V gene (reference sequence). V lost 5 bases and J lost 2, with 11 bases in between. The CDR3 is 14 amino acids. The CDR3 sequence is CASSQTVNTDTQYF. The CDR3, as DNA: TGTGCCAGCAGTCAGACCGTAAACACAGATACGCAGTATTTT.

The chain recombines TRBV10-2 with TRBJ1-2; D perhaps matches TRBD1 (6 bases). CDR1 and CDR2 from the germline V gene are WSHSY and SAAADI. V was pared by 10 bases and J by 0 bases, with 12 bases between. The CDR3 loop spans 13 amino acids. The CDR3 region has the DNA TGCGCCACCCGACAGGCGGCTAACTATGGCTACACCTTC. Its protein is CATRQAANYGYTF.

The rearrangement links TRBV28 to TRBJ2-1; D is perhaps TRBD1 (6 bases). V lost 3 bases, J lost 7 bases, and 16 bases lay in between. The germline V gene encodes CDR1 MDHEN and CDR2 SYDVKM. This CDR3 has 15 amino acids. As DNA, the CDR3 is TGTGCCAGCAGTTTCGCCCTCCGGACAGTGAATGAGCAGTTCTTC. Its translation: CASSFALRTVNEQFF.

The chain recombines TRBV7-7 with TRBJ2-1; 10 positions match TRBD2. The CDR3 totals 16 residues. CDR1 is SSHAT, CDR2 FNYEAQ, per germline (reference sequence). V lost 1 base and J lost 9; bases outside the gene matches: 9. This CDR3 reads CASSLEAGGVFGEQFF. The CDR3 coding sequence is TGTGCCAGCAGCTTAGAAGCGGGAGGGGTATTCGGTGAGCAGTTCTTC.

This clone occurred a few times. The CDR3 nucleotides read TGCGCCAGCAGCTTGACAGGGGGGGCGAACCGACTTTACGAGCAGTACTTC. Translating gives CASSLTGGANRLYEQYF. J is TRBJ2-7 and V is TRBV5-1, with D possibly TRBD1 on 8 matching bases. The CDR3 runs to 17 residues. Germline V gene data show CDR1 as SGHRS and CDR2 as YFSETQ. V shed 1 base and J shed 4 bases, with 21 bases lying between them.

V is TRBV6-5 and J is TRBJ1-5; D may be TRBD1 (5 bases). Trimming left V 6 bases short and J 5 bases short, with 14 bases between. Per the germline V gene, CDR1 is MNHEY and CDR2 is SVGAGI. The CDR3 spans 14 residues. CDR3 DNA sequence: TGTGCCAGCAGCCCCTGGAGGGGCGATCAGCCCCAGCATTTT. Translation: CASSPWRGDQPQHF.

This clone was observed a few times. The chain recombines TRBV18 with TRBJ2-7, with 9 bases aligning to TRBD1. Losses at the gene ends were 5 bases for V and 5 bases for J; bases not matched to a gene: 16. The CDR3 runs to 17 residues. CDR1 and CDR2 (germline): KGHSH, LQKENI. CDR3 nucleotide sequence: TGTGCCAGCTCATCGGGTAAAACAGGGGGCTCTCAGGACGAGCAGTACGTC. Protein product: CASSSGKTGGSQDEQYV.

J is TRBJ1-1 and V is TRBV7-6; maybe TRBD1 (5 bases). Germline loops: CDR1 SGHVS, CDR2 FNYEAQ. Trimming left V 5 bases short and J 8 bases short, with 9 bases between. The CDR3 is 11 amino acids. CDR3 residues: CASSRDREAFF. In DNA form, the CDR3 reads TGTGCCAGCAGCCGAGACAGAGAAGCTTTCTTT. The full variable domain, rest sourced from reference TRBV7-6 and TRBJ1-1, is GAGVSQSPRYKVTKRGQDVALRCDPISGHVSLYWYRQALGQGPEFLTYFNYEAQQDKSGLPNDRFSAERPEGSISTLTIQRTEQRDSAMYRCASSRDREAFFGQGTRLTVV.

In its sample, this clone was seen once. The chain employs TRBV6-5 and TRBJ1-6; TRBD1 aligns across 10 bases. Germline CDR1 and CDR2: MNHEY and SVGAGI. The length of the CDR3 is 14 residues. The J segment lost 9 bases and the V segment lost 6 bases, leaving 5 bases of the junction unmatched. CDR3 sequence: CASRGQGLPSPLHF. DNA for the CDR3: TGTGCCAGCAGGGGACAGGGGCTGCCTTCACCCCTCCACTTT.

The V and J genes are TRBV11-3 and TRBJ1-1; D unclear. CDR1 is SGHNT, CDR2 YENEEA, per germline. Deletions cut 0 bases from V and 5 bases from J, with 10 bases between. The CDR3 runs to 14 residues. The CDR3 DNA sequence: TGTGCCAGCAGCTTAGATAGTGTGCGAACTGAAGCTTTCTTT. This encodes CASSLDSVRTEAFF.